This TCR beta chain stems from a study of blood T cell repertoires in COVID-19. Overall study: Specimens from acute and convalescent COVID-19 originated in the United States, Italy and Spain. PBMCs, B-cell-depleted T cells, or T cells were the source of the cDNA or gDNA that made up the material.

The method was immunoSEQ multiplex PCR; TCRdb's version includes in-frame clones alone and lacks a portion of them. The sample records 350,000 to 500,000 clones, over 75% being singletons. The source material was PBMCs or T cells enriched from blood (not recorded which). This TCR was recovered from a woman under 30 who had been exposed to COVID-19.

The CDR3 loop is CASSQDRGRREQYF. The CDR3 DNA follows: TGCGCCAGCAGTCAGGACAGGGGGCGCCGCGAGCAGTACTTC. The chain joins TRBV23-1 to TRBJ2-7, with 11 bases identical to TRBD1. TRBV23-1 is sorted into the ORF group, with uncertain function. V shed 3 bases and J 6 bases; nucleotides not matched to a gene: 4. This CDR3 is built from 14 residues.